This TCR beta chain was documented in a study of shared clonotypes between healthy human individuals. Positive CCR7 selection of CD45RO-negative cells yielded the naive CD8 cells, and terminally differentiated effector memory CD45RA+ cells were excluded. The repertoire was sequenced with immunoSEQ multiplex PCR; TCRdb's copy has only in-frame clones and lacks some. The sample includes some 2.1 million clones, 90% to 95% of them seen just once. The ends were cut back, 4 bases at V and 12 bases at J, with 18 bases in the middle. The CDR3 has 13 amino acids. Germline CDR1 and CDR2: LNHDA and SQIVND (reference sequence).

What was sequenced was naive CD8+ T cells from PBMCs. This TCR came from a man aged 18 to 35 in good health. Some clones in this sample may be carry-over from other donors' samples. The chain carries TRBV19 and TRBJ1-1, with D perhaps TRBD1 (5 bases). CDR3 coding DNA: TGTGCCAGTAGTACCTCCGGGACCGAGAATCCTTTCTTT. Its protein product is CASSTSGTENPFF. The full variable domain, its missing parts supplied by reference TRBV19 and TRBJ1-1, is DGGITQSPKYLFRKEGQNVTLSCEQNLNHDAMYWYRQDPGQGLRLIYYSQIVNDFQKGDIAEGYSVSREKKESFPLTVTSAQKNPTAFYLCASSTSGTENPFFGQGTRLTVV.